One sample yielded the 29 T cell receptor beta chains listed below, sequenced in a study of blood T cell repertoires in COVID-19. Assay: immunoSEQ multiplex PCR; the TCRdb copy retains only in-frame clones and omits some. This sample carries 280,000 or so clones, nearly 90% of them seen once, and the ten largest clones take 1.5% to 2%. Sequenced input: PBMCs or T cells enriched from blood (not recorded which). The receptors derive from a woman between 18 and 29 years old with acute COVID-19.

This clone showed up just once. V is TRBV7-2 and J is TRBJ2-2, with a tentative D call TRBD2 (5 bases). The V end lost 5 bases, the J end lost 4 bases, and 14 bases lay between the germline ends. This CDR3 has 15 amino acids. CDR1 is SGHTA and CDR2 is FQGNSA in the germline V gene. CDR3 protein: CASSVERVVTGELFF. The CDR3, as DNA: TGTGCCAGCAGCGTCGAGAGGGTGGTCACCGGGGAGCTGTTTTTT. Supplemented by reference TRBV7-2 and TRBJ2-2, the full variable domain reads GAGVSQSPSNKVTEKGKDVELRCDPISGHTALYWYRQSLGQGLEFLIYFQGNSAPDKSGLPSDRFSAERTGGSVSTLTIQRTQQEDSAVYLCASSVERVVTGELFFGEGSRLTVL.

This rearrangement joins TRBV3-1 (or the pseudogene TRBV3-2) to TRBJ2-1; 11 bases line up with TRBD2. Germline V gene sequence: CDR1 LGHDT, CDR2 YNNKEL (reference sequence). This CDR3 comprises 15 residues. V trimming: 2 bases; J trimming: 9 bases; junction bases outside the gene matches: 6. The CDR3 protein is CASSQPGTSGSEQFF. CDR3 DNA sequence: TGTGCCAGCAGCCAACCTGGGACTAGCGGTAGTGAGCAGTTCTTC.

This chain joins TRBV5-4 and TRBJ1-1; possible D gene TRBD1, 5 bases. CDR3 length equals 17 residues. V lost 0 bases and J 0 bases, leaving 15 bases between the germline ends. Germline V gene data show CDR1 as SGHNT and CDR2 as YYREEE (reference sequence). The CDR3 DNA reads as TGTGCCAGCAGCTTGGGCCTAGGGTCGGACATGAACACTGAAGCTTTCTTT. Its protein is CASSLGLGSDMNTEAFF.

The genes are TRBV6-8 and TRBJ1-2; perhaps TRBD1 as D (5 bases). The V gene lost 11 bases and the J gene lost 0 bases, with 19 bases spanning the gap. The germline gives CDR1 MNHGY, CDR2 SAAAGT. CDR3 length: 15 residues. This chain's CDR3 is CAPGGDLPTNYGYTF. CDR3 nucleotide sequence: TGTGCCCCGGGGGGGGATTTACCGACTAACTATGGCTACACCTTC.

The chain has TRBV6-5 and TRBJ2-3; weak D call: TRBD1 (5 bases). This CDR3 has 13 amino acids. CDR1 MNHEY and CDR2 SVGAGI come from the germline V gene. Trimming cost V 7 bases and J 4 bases, with 12 bases left between them. The CDR3 bases are TGTGCCAGCACATCAAGCAGGGCAGATACGCAGTATTTT. Amino acid sequence: CASTSSRADTQYF.

The chain is built from TRBV28 and TRBJ1-1, with a possible D match to TRBD1 (5 bases). The ends were cut back, 2 bases at V and 0 bases at J, with 10 bases in the middle. The V gene's germline CDR1 is MDHEN and CDR2 SYDVKM. This CDR3 comprises 15 residues. CDR3 nucleotide sequence: TGTGCCAGCAGTTTAAGGGGCGTCGTGAACACTGAAGCTTTCTTT. This encodes CASSLRGVVNTEAFF.

The rearrangement uses TRBV30 and TRBJ2-2; D is possibly TRBD1 (5 bases). The CDR3 loop spans 12 amino acids. Trimming shortened V by 5 bases and J by 1 base, and 5 bases separated the two germline ends. The germline V gene encodes CDR1 GTSNPN and CDR2 SVGIG (reference sequence). The CDR3 region is CAWGQNTGELFF. Here the CDR3 DNA reads TGTGCCTGGGGACAGAACACCGGGGAGCTGTTTTTT.

The chain links TRBV19 to TRBJ2-1; D is uncertain. The germline V gene has CDR1 LNHDA and CDR2 SQIVND (reference sequence). The CDR3 contains 16 residues. Trimming cost V 7 bases and J 0 bases, with 16 bases left between them. The DNA for the CDR3 is TGTGCCAGTACGAGAAGCGTTCCTGCCTCCTACAATGAGCAGTTCTTC. It is translated as CASTRSVPASYNEQFF. Full variable domain (remainder filled in from reference TRBV19 and TRBJ2-1): DGGITQSPKYLFRKEGQNVTLSCEQNLNHDAMYWYRQDPGQGLRLIYYSQIVNDFQKGDIAEGYSVSREKKESFPLTVTSAQKNPTAFYLCASTRSVPASYNEQFFGPGTRLTVL.

The DNA of the CDR3 is TGTGCCAGTAGTATGGGGCGGGGGACAGGGGTAGCGGCTTTCTTT. This sequence encodes CASSMGRGTGVAAFF. The rearrangement joins TRBV19 to TRBJ1-1, with 10 bases matching TRBD1. The germline CDR1 and CDR2 sequences are LNHDA and SQIVND (reference sequence). The CDR3 length is 15 residues. Germline trimming cut 3 bases from V and 11 bases from J; bases unmatched to any gene: 12.

This chain joins TRBV4-1 and TRBJ2-2; 7 nucleotides line up with TRBD1. The V gene's germline CDR1 is MGHRA and CDR2 YSYEKL. The CDR3 consists of 13 residues. J was trimmed by 5 bases and V by 6 bases; bases with no gene match: 3. The CDR3 spells CASRQQGTGELFF. The DNA for the CDR3 is TGCGCCAGCAGGCAACAGGGGACCGGGGAGCTGTTTTTT.

The V gene is TRBV12-5, the J gene TRBJ2-1; 12 nucleotides line up with TRBD2. V gave up 0 bases and J gave up 3 bases; unmatched junction bases: 15. Germline values: CDR1 LGHNT, CDR2 FRNRAP. The CDR3 consists of 21 residues. The DNA for the CDR3 is TGTGCTAGTGGTTTGGTAACCGCACTAGCGGGAGGCCACGCTTACTACAATGAGCAGTTCTTC. Translation gives CASGLVTALAGGHAYYNEQFF. Looking up the rest from reference TRBV12-5 and TRBJ2-1 gives the full variable domain: DARVTQTPRHKVTEMGQEVTMRCQPILGHNTVFWYRQTMMQGLELLAYFRNRAPLDDSGMPKDRFSAEMPDATLATLKIQPSEPRDSAVYFCASGLVTALAGGHAYYNEQFFGPGTRLTVL.

The rearrangement links TRBV28 to TRBJ2-5; possibly TRBD1 for D (5 bases). The CDR3 consists of 14 residues. V lost 5 bases, J lost 7 bases, and 17 bases lay in between. Germline V gives CDR1 MDHEN, CDR2 SYDVKM. The CDR3 coding sequence is TGTGCCAGCAGTCCAGCTAGGGGATTTGGGACCCAGTACTTC. Translating gives CASSPARGFGTQYF. The whole variable domain, filled in from reference TRBV28 and TRBJ2-5, reads DVKVTQSSRYLVKRTGEKVFLECVQDMDHENMFWYRQDPGLGLRLIYFSYDVKMKEKGDIPEGYSVSREKKERFSLILESASTNQTSMYLCASSPARGFGTQYFGPGTRLLVL.

The chain recombines TRBV4-1 with TRBJ2-7, with 7 nucleotides matching TRBD2. Germline V CDR1 and CDR2: MGHRA, YSYEKL. V shed 0 bases and J 3 bases; nucleotides not matched to a gene: 8. The CDR3 length is 16 residues. The CDR3 DNA reads TGCGCCAGCAGCCAAGATCGACTAGCTGGTATCTACGAGCAGTACTTC. This translates into CASSQDRLAGIYEQYF.

The rearrangement links TRBV10-1 to TRBJ2-1, with D maybe TRBD1 (5 bases). CDR3 length: 14 amino acids. Germline CDR1 and CDR2: WNHNN and SYGVQD (reference sequence). Trimming stripped 4 bases from V and 7 bases from J, with 14 bases between. The CDR3 sequence: CASSVSGRLNEQFF. CDR3 DNA sequence: TGCGCCAGCAGTGTCTCAGGGCGCCTGAATGAGCAGTTCTTC.

The V gene is TRBV7-9, the J gene TRBJ1-3; a possible D gene is TRBD1 (6 bases). V shed 2 bases and J shed 2 bases, with 10 bases lying between them. The CDR3 sequence is 15 residues long. From germline, CDR1 is SEHNR and CDR2 FQNEAQ (reference sequence). The CDR3 sequence is CASSLSAGAGNTIYF. CDR3 nucleotide sequence: TGTGCCAGCAGCTTATCGGCAGGGGCTGGAAACACCATATATTTT.

Only one count was recorded for this clone. The rearrangement uses TRBV6-2 or TRBV6-3 and TRBJ1-2; 8 bases are a match to TRBD1. V lost 2 bases to trimming and J lost 4 bases; unmatched junction nucleotides: 9. This CDR3 has 16 amino acids. Germline lookup yields CDR1 MNHEY and CDR2 SVGEGT. In nucleotides, the CDR3 is TGTGCCAGCAGTTACGGACAGGGAAAGTATACCTATGGCTACACCTTC. Its protein product is CASSYGQGKYTYGYTF.

This chain connects TRBV2 to TRBJ1-5; weak D call: TRBD1 (6 bases). V gave up 0 bases and J gave up 5 bases, with 11 bases separating them. Per the germline V gene, CDR1 is SNHLY and CDR2 is FYNNEI. The CDR3 is made up of 15 amino acids. CDR3 bases: TGTGCCAGCAGTGAAGCGGGGGAGGGGGATCAGCCCCAGCATTTT. Protein sequence: CASSEAGEGDQPQHF.

The chain uses TRBV9 and TRBJ1-1, with no clear D. V was trimmed by 3 bases and J by 2 bases, leaving 11 bases between them. Germline loops: CDR1 SGDLS, CDR2 YYNGEE. CDR3 length: 14 residues. The CDR3 nucleotides read TGTGCCAGCAGCGACCCGGCGGATAACACTGAAGCTTTCTTT. It is translated as CASSDPADNTEAFF. The full variable domain, with the rest looked up from reference TRBV9 and TRBJ1-1, is DSGVTQTPKHLITATGQRVTLRCSPRSGDLSVYWYQQSLDQGLQFLIQYYNGEERAKGNILERFSAQQFPDLHSELNLSSLELGDSALYFCASSDPADNTEAFFGQGTRLTVV.

This rearrangement joins TRBV14 to TRBJ2-7; the match to TRBD2 covers 7 bases. The ends lost 4 bases at V and 2 bases at J; junction bases unmatched: 11. The germline V gene has CDR1 SGHDN and CDR2 FVKESK. CDR3 length: 16 amino acids. The CDR3 sequence: CASSPQVGAGTYEQYF. CDR3 nucleotides: TGTGCCAGCAGCCCCCAGGTCGGAGCGGGGACCTACGAGCAGTACTTC. Based on the CDR3 plus reference TRBV14 and TRBJ2-7, the full variable domain is EAGVTQFPSHSVIEKGQTVTLRCDPISGHDNLYWYRRVMGKEIKFLLHFVKESKQDESGMPNNRFLAERTGGTYSTLKVQPAELEDSGVYFCASSPQVGAGTYEQYFGPGTRLTVT.

The V and J genes are TRBV4-3 and TRBJ1-1; 7 positions match TRBD1. The V segment lost 4 bases and the J segment 0 bases; nucleotides outside the gene matches: 8. Per germline, CDR1 LGHNA and CDR2 YSLEER. This CDR3 has 16 residues. CDR3 sequence: CASSLLRDRMNTEAFF. The DNA of the CDR3 is TGCGCCAGCAGCCTTCTCCGGGACAGAATGAACACTGAAGCTTTCTTT.

The chain employs TRBV19 and TRBJ2-1; no clear D gene. This CDR3 contains 14 residues. Trimming took 4 bases from V and 4 from J, leaving 11 bases between them. CDR1 LNHDA and CDR2 SQIVND come from the germline V gene (reference sequence). The CDR3 reads CASSTRQGYNEQFF. DNA of the CDR3: TGTGCCAGTAGTACTCGACAAGGATACAATGAGCAGTTCTTC.

J is TRBJ2-1 and V is TRBV7-8, with a possible D match to TRBD2 (6 bases). V lost 3 bases and J 6 bases, leaving 15 bases between the germline ends. The CDR3 has 15 residues. Looked up from germline, CDR1 is SGHVS and CDR2 is FQNEAQ. The CDR3 here is CASSLAGPPSNEQFF. The CDR3 bases are TGTGCCAGCAGCTTGGCGGGACCACCAAGCAATGAGCAGTTCTTC.

The chain carries TRBV25-1 and TRBJ2-2; TRBD2 matches 12 bases. Germline assignment: CDR1 MGHDK and CDR2 SYGVNS. V lost 6 bases, J lost 5 bases, and 4 bases stayed unmatched. The CDR3 runs 15 residues. DNA for the CDR3: TGTGCCAGCAGAGCCGGGACTAGCGGGACCGGGGAGCTGTTTTTT. Translation gives CASRAGTSGTGELFF.

V and J are TRBV7-8 and TRBJ2-5; TRBD2 matches 14 bases. The CDR3 covers 20 residues. Germline assignment: CDR1 SGHVS and CDR2 FQNEAQ. The ends lost 0 bases at V and 3 bases at J; junction bases unmatched: 12. The DNA for the CDR3 is TGTGCCAGCAGCTTAGCGCGACTAGCGGGAGGGCCGAGGAATAAAGAGACCCAGTACTTC. Its translation: CASSLARLAGGPRNKETQYF.

The chain combines TRBV11-2 with TRBJ1-5; D is undetermined. The ends were cut back, 3 bases at V and 4 bases at J, with 7 bases in the middle. The CDR3 runs to 13 residues. CDR1 and CDR2 (germline): SGHAT, FQNNGV. For the CDR3, the DNA is TGTGCCAGCAGCTTTTCTGTAAATCAGCCCCAGCATTTT. Residues: CASSFSVNQPQHF.

This clone was counted once. Other DNA sequences in this specimen translate into the identical CDR3. The J gene is TRBJ1-2, the V gene TRBV27, with 9 positions matching TRBD1. CDR3 length equals 13 residues. Looked up from germline, CDR1 is MNHEY and CDR2 is SMNVEV (reference sequence). V lost 5 bases to trimming and J lost 8 bases; unmatched junction nucleotides: 6. The CDR3 bases are TGTGCCAGCAGTCTAGGACAGGGGAGGGGCTACACCTTC. Translating it yields CASSLGQGRGYTF.

J is TRBJ2-5 and V is TRBV7-2; D is unclear. Trimming shortened V by 4 bases and J by 5 bases, and 17 bases separated the two germline ends. This CDR3 is 15 amino acids long. Germline CDR1 SGHTA, CDR2 FQGNSA. DNA for the CDR3: TGTGCCAGCAGCTCAGACACGATTAATCTGGAGACCCAGTACTTC. Translating gives CASSSDTINLETQYF. The variable domain in full, completed from reference TRBV7-2 and TRBJ2-5, reads GAGVSQSPSNKVTEKGKDVELRCDPISGHTALYWYRQSLGQGLEFLIYFQGNSAPDKSGLPSDRFSAERTGGSVSTLTIQRTQQEDSAVYLCASSSDTINLETQYFGPGTRLLVL.

The chain couples TRBV12-3 or TRBV12-4 to TRBJ2-7; D is ambiguous. The CDR3 is 13 amino acids. The V end lost 4 bases, the J end lost 0 bases, and 7 bases lay between the germline ends. The DNA of the CDR3 is TGTGCCAGCAGTTCCCGAGTCTCCTACGAGCAGTACTTC. It is translated as CASSSRVSYEQYF.

The chain uses TRBV18 and TRBJ1-6, with D perhaps TRBD1 (6 bases). The CDR3 has 13 residues. CDR1 is KGHSH and CDR2 is LQKENI in the germline V gene. The V gene lost 9 bases and the J gene lost 6 bases, with 12 bases spanning the gap. CDR3 protein: CASSDSLNSPLHF. The CDR3 region has the DNA TGTGCCAGTTCGGACAGTCTTAATTCACCCCTCCACTTT.